The clone carrying this T cell receptor (beta chain) has only a few counts. The antigen remains undetermined. This sample is part of a study of T cell repertoires in cytomegalovirus infection. TCRdb reanalysed the reads using MiXCR and keeps one entry per CDR3 protein. The sample gives under 200,000 distinct CDR3 sequences, roughly 27% of which show up once; about 28% is in the top ten. There are 15 residues in the CDR3. V lost 3 bases and J 0 bases, leaving 10 bases between the germline ends. The germline CDR1 and CDR2 sequences are SGHRS and YFSETQ. Regarding the study as a whole: The cumulative frequency of public TCR beta families distinguished individuals who carried CMV together with the relevant HLA. HLA-C-restricted CMV-specific TCR beta clonotypes were dominant in the ex vivo response.

This sequence was found in a human donor in good health (CMV status not recorded). Some clones in this sample may be carry-over from other donors' samples. J is TRBJ1-3 and V is TRBV5-1; D call uncertain. Sample: PBMCs. Written as DNA, the CDR3 is TGCGCCAGCAGCTCGTCTGCTTTCTCTGGAAACACCATATATTTT. Its protein product is CASSSSAFSGNTIYF.